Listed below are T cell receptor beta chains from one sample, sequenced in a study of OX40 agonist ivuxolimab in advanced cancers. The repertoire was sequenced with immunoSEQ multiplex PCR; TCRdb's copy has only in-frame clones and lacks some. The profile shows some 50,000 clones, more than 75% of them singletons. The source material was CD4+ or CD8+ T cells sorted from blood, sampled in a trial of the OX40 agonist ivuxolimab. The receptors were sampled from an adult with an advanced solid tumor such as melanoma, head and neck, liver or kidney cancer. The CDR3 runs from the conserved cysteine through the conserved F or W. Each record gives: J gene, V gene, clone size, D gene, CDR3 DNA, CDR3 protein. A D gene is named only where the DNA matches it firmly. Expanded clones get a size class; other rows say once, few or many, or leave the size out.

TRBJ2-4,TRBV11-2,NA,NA,TGTGCCAGCAGCTTAGCTGGGGGGAAGAACATTCAGTACTTC,CASSLAGGKNIQYF
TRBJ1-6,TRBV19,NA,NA,TGTGCCAGTAGTACTCAGGGAGAGTATTCACCCCTCCACTTT,CASSTQGEYSPLHF
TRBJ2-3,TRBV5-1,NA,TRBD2,TGCGCCAGCAGCTCGGGACTAGCGGGAGTAGGAGCAGATACGCAGTATTTT,CASSSGLAGVGADTQYF
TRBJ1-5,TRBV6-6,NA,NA,TGTGCCAGCAGTGTAAATAGCAATCAGCCCCAGCATTTT,CASSVNSNQPQHF
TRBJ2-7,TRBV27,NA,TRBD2,TGTGCCAGCAGACCAAGCGGGGCCTACGAGCAGTACTTC,CASRPSGAYEQYF
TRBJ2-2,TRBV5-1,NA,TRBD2,TGCGCCAGCAGACTAGCGGGAGTGACCGGGGAGCTGTTTTTT,CASRLAGVTGELFF
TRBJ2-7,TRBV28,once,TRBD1,TGTGCCAGCGGGACAGAACAATACGAGCAGTACTTC,CASGTEQYEQYF
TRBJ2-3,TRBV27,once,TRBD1,TGTGCCAGCGGTTGGGACAGGGCCGCAAATACGCAGTATTTT,CASGWDRAANTQYF
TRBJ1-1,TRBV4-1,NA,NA,TGCGCCAGCAGCCAAGAGAGATCGAGGAGCACTGAAGCTTTCTTT,CASSQERSRSTEAFF
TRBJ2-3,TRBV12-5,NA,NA,TGTGCTAGTGGTTTGCAGGGGACAGATACGCAGTATTTT,CASGLQGTDTQYF
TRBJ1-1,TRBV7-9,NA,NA,TGTGCCAGCAGCTTAGCGCTCACGGTGAACACTGAAGCTTTCTTT,CASSLALTVNTEAFF
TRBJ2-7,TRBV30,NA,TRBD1,TGTGCCTGGAGTGTAAGTGGGACAGGTCGGTACGAGCAGTACTTC,CAWSVSGTGRYEQYF
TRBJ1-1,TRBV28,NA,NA,TGTGCCAGCGAGAAGAACACTGAAGCTTTCTTT,CASEKNTEAFF
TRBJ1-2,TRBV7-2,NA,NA,TGTGCCAGCAGTCCTGTGAGGGCTGGTGGCTACACCTTC,CASSPVRAGGYTF
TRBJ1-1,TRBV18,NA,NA,TGTGCCAGTTTGTCCGGGGGTGGCACTGAAGCTTTCTTT,CASLSGGGTEAFF
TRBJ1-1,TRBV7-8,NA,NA,TGTGCCAGCAGCCAAGGACAGTTGAACACTGAAGCTTTCTTT,CASSQGQLNTEAFF
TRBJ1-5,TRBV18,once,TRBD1,TGTGCCAGCTCCCGGGACAGAAATCAGCCCCAGCATTTT,CASSRDRNQPQHF
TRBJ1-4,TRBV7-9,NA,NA,TGTGCCAGCAGCCAAAAATTAGGGGCAACTAATGAAAAACTGTTTTTT,CASSQKLGATNEKLFF
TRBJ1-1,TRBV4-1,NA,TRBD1,TGCGCCAGCAGCCAACCCGGGACAGCGAACACTGAAGCTTTCTTT,CASSQPGTANTEAFF
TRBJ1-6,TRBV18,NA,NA,TGTGCCAGCTCACCAGATCAGGGTGATAATTCACCCCTCCACTTT,CASSPDQGDNSPLHF
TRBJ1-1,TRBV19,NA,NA,TGTGCCAGTAGTCCAGTACCCATGGGGAACACTGAAGCTTTCTTT,CASSPVPMGNTEAFF
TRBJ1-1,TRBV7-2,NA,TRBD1,TGTGCCAGCAGCTTGGACAGGATGAACACTGAAGCTTTCTTT,CASSLDRMNTEAFF
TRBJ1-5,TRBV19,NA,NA,TGTGCCAGTGCGCAGGGTGTTAGCAATCAGCCCCAGCATTTT,CASAQGVSNQPQHF